The 26 T cell receptor beta chains reported below all come from one sample, sequenced in a study of T cells after yellow fever vaccination. TCRdb itself ran the 5' RACE reads through MiXCR, one entry per CDR3 protein. The data show 280,000 or so distinct CDR3 sequences, 7.5% to 9.5% seen once. The sample in question was CD4+ T cells sorted from PBMCs, obtained 5 days after the yellow fever booster vaccination. These receptor sequences come from a man aged 18 to 30 who received the YFV17D yellow fever vaccine.

A few counts support this clonotype. The chain uses TRBV6-5 and TRBJ1-2; 7 bases agree with TRBD1. The CDR3 length is 15 residues. Trimming removed 6 bases from V and 4 bases from J; junction bases left unmatched: 11. Germline V gene data show CDR1 as MNHEY and CDR2 as SVGAGI. The CDR3 here is CASSTLRGAGYGYTF. CDR3 in DNA: TGTGCCAGCAGCACCCTCAGGGGGGCGGGCTATGGCTACACCTTC.

The rearrangement joins TRBV5-1 to TRBJ2-1; 8 bases agree with TRBD2. This CDR3 comprises 14 residues. CDR1 is SGHRS, CDR2 YFSETQ, per germline. V gave up 6 bases and J gave up 9 bases; unmatched junction bases: 11. The CDR3 nucleotides read TGCGCCAGCACCCCCACTAGCGGACGCGGTGAGCAGTTCTTC. Its protein product is CASTPTSGRGEQFF.

Only a few counts were recorded for this clonotype. The V gene is TRBV5-1, the J gene TRBJ1-2; possibly TRBD1 for D (6 bases). V was cut by 0 bases and J by 4 bases, with 16 bases left in between. The CDR3 is 16 residues long. CDR1 and CDR2 (germline): SGHRS, YFSETQ. The CDR3 bases are TGCGCCAGCAGCTTGGGGGGGGTGGACAGCTCCTATGGCTACACCTTC. It codes for CASSLGGVDSSYGYTF.

This clonotype was recorded at least ten times. J is TRBJ2-3 and V is TRBV24-1; TRBD1 agrees at 7 bases. From germline, CDR1 is KGHDR and CDR2 SFDVKD. V dropped 9 bases and J dropped 0; count of bases not matched to a gene: 5. There are 14 residues in the CDR3. The CDR3 protein is CATGTEHSTDTQYF. Written as DNA, the CDR3 is TGTGCCACCGGGACAGAGCATAGCACAGATACGCAGTATTTT.

The gene calls are TRBV5-6 and TRBJ2-3, with 9 bases lining up with TRBD2. The CDR3 is made up of 16 amino acids. After removal of 2 bases from V and 4 bases from J, the junction contained 8 bases not matched to a gene. The germline V gene encodes CDR1 SGHDT and CDR2 YYEEEE. The chain's CDR3 is CASSLIAGDVSDTQYF. The DNA of the CDR3 is TGTGCCAGCAGCTTAATAGCGGGGGATGTCTCAGATACGCAGTATTTT.

In this sample, this clonotype turned up many times. The chain carries TRBV5-1 and TRBJ2-5; no reliable D call. Germline loops: CDR1 SGHRS, CDR2 YFSETQ. The CDR3 is 13 residues long. Trimming cost V 1 base and J 2 bases, with 6 bases left between them. The chain's CDR3 is CASSLKRQETQYF. Here the CDR3 DNA reads TGCGCCAGCAGCTTGAAGCGACAAGAGACCCAGTACTTC.

V usage is TRBV9 and J usage is TRBJ2-6; D gene uncertain. The CDR3 is 15 amino acids. V lost 0 bases, J lost 2 bases, and 6 bases lay in between. CDR1 is SGDLS, CDR2 YYNGEE, per germline. The CDR3 here is CASSVVGTGANVLTF. CDR3 nucleotides: TGTGCCAGCAGCGTAGTTGGCACTGGGGCCAACGTCCTGACTTTC.

The table lists this clonotype with many counts. The V and J genes are TRBV4-1 and TRBJ1-5, with D perhaps TRBD1 (5 bases). CDR1 MGHRA and CDR2 YSYEKL come from the germline V gene. The ends were cut back, 1 base at V and 2 bases at J, with 12 bases in the middle. This CDR3 has 16 amino acids. CDR3 sequence reads: CASSQGGLLGNQPQHF. Here the CDR3 DNA reads TGCGCCAGCAGCCAAGGGGGACTCCTCGGCAATCAGCCCCAGCATTTT.

This clonotype was detected many times. The chain combines TRBV4-3 with TRBJ2-3; 9 bases agree with TRBD2. The V gene's germline CDR1 is LGHNA and CDR2 YSLEER. Trimming removed 0 bases from V and 5 bases from J; junction bases left unmatched: 9. CDR3 size: 17 residues. The CDR3 DNA reads TGCGCCAGCAGCCAAGATGGGGTAGCGGGAGCGGGAGATACGCAGTATTTT. Protein product: CASSQDGVAGAGDTQYF.

J is TRBJ2-1 and V is TRBV7-9; perhaps TRBD1 as D (6 bases). CDR1 SEHNR and CDR2 FQNEAQ come from the germline V gene (reference sequence). The CDR3 runs 14 residues. The V and J ends lost 2 bases and 3 bases respectively, with 8 bases between them. The CDR3 DNA sequence: TGTGCCAGCAGCTTAACGGACAGCTACAATGAGCAGTTCTTC. Its translation is CASSLTDSYNEQFF.

The CDR3 loop reads CASSTGQGLVYGYTF. CDR3 nucleotide sequence: TGTGCCAGTAGTACCGGACAGGGGCTTGTCTATGGCTACACCTTC. The chain is built from TRBV19 and TRBJ1-2; 9 bases agree with TRBD1. V gave up 4 bases and J gave up 4 bases; unmatched junction bases: 7. The germline V gene has CDR1 LNHDA and CDR2 SQIVND (reference sequence). This CDR3 contains 15 residues.

The rearrangement uses TRBV3-1 and TRBJ2-5; D is perhaps TRBD2 (6 bases). V was pared by 0 bases and J by 7 bases, with 15 bases between. The CDR3 runs 15 residues. The V gene's germline CDR1 is LGHDT and CDR2 YNNKEL (reference sequence). The CDR3 loop is CASSQDLGGYGTQYF. Here the CDR3 DNA reads TGTGCCAGCAGCCAAGATCTGGGGGGTTATGGGACCCAGTACTTC.

This clonotype has a handful of counts. The J gene is TRBJ1-2, the V gene TRBV9, with D unclear. The CDR3 is 14 residues long. Trimming shortened V by 0 bases and J by 4 bases, and 10 bases separated the two germline ends. CDR1 is SGDLS and CDR2 is YYNGEE in the germline V gene. The CDR3 loop reads CASSVVSSSYGYTF. The CDR3 nucleotides are TGTGCCAGCAGCGTAGTATCCAGCAGCTATGGCTACACCTTC. Full variable domain (missing parts from reference TRBV9 and TRBJ1-2): DSGVTQTPKHLITATGQRVTLRCSPRSGDLSVYWYQQSLDQGLQFLIQYYNGEERAKGNILERFSAQQFPDLHSELNLSSLELGDSALYFCASSVVSSSYGYTFGSGTRLTVV.

This clonotype was detected many times. V gene TRBV6-5 combines with J gene TRBJ2-7; unclear D gene. Trimming pared 0 bases from V and 6 bases from J, leaving 9 bases between. The CDR3 sequence is 13 residues long. Germline CDR1 reads MNHEY; CDR2 reads SVGAGI. CDR3 in amino acids: CASSYSMGSEQYV. CDR3 nucleotides: TGTGCCAGCAGTTACTCGATGGGTTCCGAGCAGTACGTC.

This clonotype has a handful of counts. CDR3 in amino acids: CASSHLKTREPLTQYF. The CDR3 nucleotides are TGTGCCAGCAGTCACCTCAAGACTAGGGAGCCACTTACGCAGTATTTT. This chain connects TRBV6-5 to TRBJ2-3; a possible D gene is TRBD2 (6 bases). The CDR3 runs 16 residues. Germline values: CDR1 MNHEY, CDR2 SVGAGI. The V end lost 5 bases, the J end lost 8 bases, and 23 bases lay between the germline ends.

In this sample, this clonotype turned up a few times. V usage is TRBV5-1 and J usage is TRBJ2-3, with D hard to call. The V gene lost 0 bases and the J gene lost 2 bases, with 10 bases spanning the gap. In germline, CDR1 is SGHRS, CDR2 YFSETQ. This CDR3 has 15 residues. The CDR3 region is CASSLVPGSTDTQYF. CDR3 nucleotides: TGCGCCAGCAGCTTGGTCCCGGGTTCCACAGATACGCAGTATTTT.

This clonotype has ten or more counts. V and J are TRBV7-2 and TRBJ2-4; no firm D call. The germline CDR1 and CDR2 sequences are SGHTA and FQGNSA. V dropped 2 bases and J dropped 0 bases, with 11 bases sitting between them. The CDR3 is 16 residues long. The DNA for the CDR3 is TGTGCCAGCAGCTTAATCGGGCAGGTAGCCAAAAACATTCAGTACTTC. It translates to CASSLIGQVAKNIQYF.

This clonotype has a handful of counts. The chain links TRBV15 to TRBJ2-7, with 7 positions matching TRBD1. This CDR3 contains 14 residues. V shed 4 bases and J 4 bases; nucleotides not matched to a gene: 7. CDR1 and CDR2 (germline): LNHNV, YYDKDF (reference sequence). CDR3 nucleotide sequence: TGTGCCACCAGCATCGGGACAGATTTGTACGAGCAGTACTTC. This sequence encodes CATSIGTDLYEQYF.

This clonotype was seen only a few times. This chain uses TRBV10-3 with TRBJ2-1, with 13 bases matching TRBD2. CDR1 ENHRY and CDR2 SYGVKD come from the germline V gene. CDR3 length: 15 amino acids. J gave up 6 bases and V 5 bases, and 4 bases lay outside the gene matches. The CDR3: CAISQLAGGLNEQFF. CDR3 nucleotides: TGTGCCATCAGTCAACTAGCGGGGGGGCTCAATGAGCAGTTCTTC.

This clonotype has a single count. The V call is TRBV7-9, the J call TRBJ2-3, with unresolved D. With 2 bases removed from V and 4 bases from J, the gap between germline ends came to 16 bases. Looked up from germline, CDR1 is SEHNR and CDR2 is FQNEAQ (reference sequence). This CDR3 has 16 amino acids. The chain's CDR3 is CASSLTTLGIADTQYF. In nucleotides, the CDR3 is TGTGCCAGCAGCTTAACTACTCTGGGCATCGCAGATACGCAGTATTTT.

The chain uses TRBV4-1 and TRBJ2-1; 9 positions agree with TRBD1. The CDR3 sequence is 18 residues long. Per the germline V gene, CDR1 is MGHRA and CDR2 is YSYEKL. The V gene end was trimmed by 3 bases and the J gene end by 7 bases; junction bases not matched to a gene: 16. The chain's CDR3 is CASSQAYGYPGQGNEQFF. The CDR3, as DNA: TGCGCCAGCAGCCAGGCTTATGGTTATCCGGGACAGGGAAATGAGCAGTTCTTC.

This clonotype was observed at least ten times. CDR3 coding DNA: TGCGCCAGCAGCCAAGAAAACAGGGTCAACACAGATACGCAGTATTTT. This gives the protein CASSQENRVNTDTQYF. V usage is TRBV4-3 and J usage is TRBJ2-3, with TRBD1 as a possible D gene (6 bases). CDR3 length equals 16 residues. Germline CDR1 and CDR2: LGHNA and YSLEER. V lost 0 bases and J lost 2, with 12 bases in between.

The DNA for the CDR3 is TGTGCCAGCAGCCAAGTGTTCGGGATTGAGCAGTTCTTC. Encoded protein: CASSQVFGIEQFF. The chain combines TRBV3-1 with TRBJ2-1, with a tentative D call TRBD2 (5 bases). From germline, CDR1 is LGHDT and CDR2 YNNKEL (reference sequence). Trimming stripped 1 base from V and 9 bases from J, with 10 bases between. This CDR3 region has 13 residues.

The sample holds many counts of this clonotype. V usage is TRBV9 and J usage is TRBJ1-5; 7 bases map to TRBD1. The trim removed 4 bases at V and 1 base at J, leaving 2 bases unmatched. CDR1 SGDLS and CDR2 YYNGEE come from the germline V gene. The CDR3 covers 14 residues. The CDR3 sequence is CASSSGQSNQPQHF. The CDR3 DNA reads TGTGCCAGCAGCTCGGGACAGAGCAATCAGCCCCAGCATTTT.

Ten or more counts support this clonotype. This chain's CDR3 is CASSLVVQERAQYF. Here the CDR3 DNA reads TGTGCCAGCAGCTTAGTGGTACAGGAGAGAGCGCAGTATTTT. This rearrangement joins TRBV7-2 to TRBJ2-3, with D perhaps matching TRBD1 (5 bases). CDR1 and CDR2 from the germline V gene are SGHTA and FQGNSA. The CDR3 contains 14 residues. Trimming took 1 base from V and 10 from J, leaving 15 bases between them.

The chain recombines TRBV30 with TRBJ1-5, with unresolved D. CDR1 GTSNPN and CDR2 SVGIG come from the germline V gene (reference sequence). The CDR3 totals 13 residues. V lost 8 bases and J 2 bases, leaving 13 bases between the germline ends. The DNA of the CDR3 is TGTGCCGCCGATAGGGCGGGCAATCAGCCCCAGCATTTT. Its protein product is CAADRAGNQPQHF.